This entry lists 15 T cell receptor beta chains sequenced from one sample in a study of T cell changes during pregnancy in multiple sclerosis. Only in-frame clones appear in the TCRdb table, and some are missing; sequencing was by immunoSEQ multiplex PCR. The sample has around 69,000 clones; around nine tenths are singletons. This sample comprised CD8+ T cells from peripheral blood mononuclear cells, obtained before pregnancy. The receptor set was obtained from a female donor with multiple sclerosis, enrolled in a pregnancy study.

V gene TRBV6-6 combines with J gene TRBJ1-2, with 9 bases lining up with TRBD1. The CDR3 totals 13 residues. Germline V gene sequence: CDR1 MNHNY, CDR2 SVGAGI (reference sequence). V shed 3 bases, J shed 10 bases, and the junction held 6 bases outside the gene matches. Here the CDR3 reads CASSYTDRGFYTF. CDR3 in DNA: TGTGCCAGCAGTTATACGGACAGGGGATTCTACACCTTC.

The chain uses TRBV5-8 and TRBJ2-5; tentative D call: TRBD1 (5 bases). V lost 1 base and J 1 base, leaving 8 bases between the germline ends. Germline values: CDR1 SGHTS, CDR2 YDEGEE. The CDR3 consists of 14 residues. CDR3 loop: CASSLIRGQETQYF. CDR3 nucleotide sequence: TGTGCCAGCAGCTTGATAAGGGGCCAAGAGACCCAGTACTTC.

The chain joins TRBV5-6 to TRBJ2-7, with 8 positions matching TRBD2. The CDR3 sequence is 13 residues long. Trimming took 3 bases from V and 5 from J; bases not matched to a gene: 4. Germline-derived CDR1 and CDR2 are SGHDT and YYEEEE. CDR3 sequence: CASSSGGAHEQYF. CDR3 nucleotides: TGTGCCAGCAGCTCGGGAGGGGCCCACGAGCAGTACTTC.

The V call is TRBV10-3, the J call TRBJ1-2, with TRBD1 matching over 8 bases. V shed 6 bases, J shed 2 bases, and the junction held 11 bases outside the gene matches. This CDR3 region has 16 residues. Germline CDR1 ENHRY, CDR2 SYGVKD. CDR3 DNA sequence: TGTGCCATCAGGGAGACAGGGGTTCGTTTAAACTATGGCTACACCTTC. Its translation: CAIRETGVRLNYGYTF.

CDR3: CASVTGGAEAFF. Written as DNA, the CDR3 is TGTGCCAGCGTGACGGGGGGCGCTGAAGCTTTCTTT. This chain links TRBV6-5 with TRBJ1-1, with a possible D match to TRBD1 (6 bases). The V gene lost 8 bases and the J gene lost 6 bases, with 13 bases spanning the gap. The germline gives CDR1 MNHEY, CDR2 SVGAGI. The CDR3 extends over 12 amino acids.

The chain carries TRBV6-1 and TRBJ1-2, with 9 bases matching TRBD1. The CDR3 runs to 14 residues. V gave up 6 bases and J gave up 4 bases; unmatched junction bases: 6. CDR1 is MNHNS and CDR2 is SASEGT in the germline V gene. The CDR3 DNA follows: TGTGCCAGCAGCCACAGGGGGCCAGGCTATGGCTACACCTTC. Translating gives CASSHRGPGYGYTF.

This sequence joins TRBV29-1 and TRBJ2-7; 10 bases match TRBD2. This CDR3 is built from 14 residues. Per germline, CDR1 SQVTM and CDR2 ANQGSEA. Trimming at V came to 7 bases and at J to 0 bases, leaving 6 bases not matched to a gene. The CDR3 region has the DNA TGCAGCGGGACACTAGCGGGGAGCTCCTACGAGCAGTACTTC. Translating it yields CSGTLAGSSYEQYF.

CDR3 DNA sequence: TGTGCCAGCAGCTTAGTAGCGGCCCCTAGCACAGATACGCAGTATTTT. Amino acids: CASSLVAAPSTDTQYF. The chain carries TRBV7-3 and TRBJ2-3; tentative D call: TRBD2 (6 bases). With 2 bases removed from V and 0 bases from J, the gap between germline ends came to 12 bases. The CDR3 is made up of 16 amino acids. CDR1 is SGHTA and CDR2 is FQGTGA in the germline V gene.

This chain uses TRBV27 with TRBJ1-1, with a weak D call TRBD1 (5 bases). The length of the CDR3 is 11 residues. Germline CDR1 MNHEY, CDR2 SMNVEV (reference sequence). The V and J ends lost 8 bases and 5 bases respectively, with 9 bases between them. This chain's CDR3 is CASGAGTEAFF. As DNA, the CDR3 is TGTGCCAGCGGGGCGGGAACTGAAGCTTTCTTT.

The rearrangement joins TRBV6-5 to TRBJ2-7; D is ambiguous. The length of the CDR3 is 14 residues. Germline CDR1 and CDR2: MNHEY and SVGAGI. V shed 5 bases and J shed 5 bases, with 16 bases lying between them. CDR3 bases: TGTGCCAGCAGTACTACAAGTAGTTCTGACGAGCAGTACTTC. Amino acid sequence: CASSTTSSSDEQYF.

V is TRBV7-6 and J is TRBJ1-1; no firm D call. In germline, CDR1 is SGHVS, CDR2 FNYEAQ. The ends were cut back, 2 bases at V and 1 base at J, with 5 bases in the middle. CDR3 length equals 13 residues. CDR3: CASSLTENTEAFF. Here the CDR3 DNA reads TGTGCCAGCAGCTTAACAGAGAACACTGAAGCTTTCTTT.

The chain joins TRBV21-1 to TRBJ1-2; whether TRBD1, the table's D call, matches the DNA was not checked. TRBV21-1 is a pseudogene. There are 22 residues in the CDR3. The CDR3 DNA follows: TGTGCCAGCAGCAAAGATGAGGGCCGCGGGGACAGGGGCCGTTCCGGTCTCTATGGCTACACCTTC. Residues: CASSKDEGRGDRGRSGLYGYTF.

In nucleotides, the CDR3 is TGTGCCAGCAGCTTAGGTTCCAGCTATGGCTACACCTTC. It specifies CASSLGSSYGYTF. The rearrangement links TRBV13 to TRBJ1-2; D unclear. The germline V gene has CDR1 PRHDT and CDR2 FYEKMQ (reference sequence). The length of the CDR3 is 13 residues. Trimming took 0 bases from V and 4 from J, leaving 6 bases between them.

The chain is built from TRBV9 and TRBJ1-1; D not resolved. Germline V gives CDR1 SGDLS, CDR2 YYNGEE. The CDR3 sequence is 14 residues long. V was trimmed by 3 bases and J by 0 bases, leaving 9 bases between them. CDR3: CASSEREMNTEAFF. CDR3 DNA: TGTGCCAGCAGCGAGAGAGAGATGAACACTGAAGCTTTCTTT. Full variable domain (missing parts from reference TRBV9 and TRBJ1-1): DSGVTQTPKHLITATGQRVTLRCSPRSGDLSVYWYQQSLDQGLQFLIQYYNGEERAKGNILERFSAQQFPDLHSELNLSSLELGDSALYFCASSEREMNTEAFFGQGTRLTVV.

The J gene is TRBJ1-5, the V gene TRBV4-1, with 7 nucleotides matching TRBD1. In germline, CDR1 is MGHRA, CDR2 YSYEKL. The V gene end was trimmed by 2 bases and the J gene end by 5 bases; junction bases not matched to a gene: 6. The length of the CDR3 is 15 residues. CDR3 region: CASSQFRDRDQPQHF. CDR3 nucleotides: TGCGCCAGCAGCCAATTCCGGGACAGAGATCAGCCCCAGCATTTT.